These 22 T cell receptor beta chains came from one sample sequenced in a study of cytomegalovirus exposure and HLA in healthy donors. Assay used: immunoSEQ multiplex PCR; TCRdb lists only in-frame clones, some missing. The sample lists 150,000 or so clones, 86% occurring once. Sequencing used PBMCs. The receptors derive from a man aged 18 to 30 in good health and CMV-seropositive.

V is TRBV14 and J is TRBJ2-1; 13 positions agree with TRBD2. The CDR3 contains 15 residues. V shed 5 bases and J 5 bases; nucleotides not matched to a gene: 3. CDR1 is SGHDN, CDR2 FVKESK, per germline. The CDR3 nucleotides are TGTGCCAGCAGCAAACTAGCGGGAGGGGACAATGAGCAGTTCTTC. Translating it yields CASSKLAGGDNEQFF.

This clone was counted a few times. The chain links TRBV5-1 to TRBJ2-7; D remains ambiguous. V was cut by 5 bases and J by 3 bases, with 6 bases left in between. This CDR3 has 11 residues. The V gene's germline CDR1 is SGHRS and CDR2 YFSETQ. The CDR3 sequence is CASRGGYEQYF. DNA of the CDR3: TGCGCCAGCAGAGGCGGCTACGAGCAGTACTTC.

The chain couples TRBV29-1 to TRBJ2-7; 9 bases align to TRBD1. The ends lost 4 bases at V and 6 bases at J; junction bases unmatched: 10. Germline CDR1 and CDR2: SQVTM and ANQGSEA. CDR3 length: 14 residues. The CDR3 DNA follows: TGCAGCGTTGGGTCCCTCGGGACAGGGATCGAGCAGTACTTC. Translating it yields CSVGSLGTGIEQYF.

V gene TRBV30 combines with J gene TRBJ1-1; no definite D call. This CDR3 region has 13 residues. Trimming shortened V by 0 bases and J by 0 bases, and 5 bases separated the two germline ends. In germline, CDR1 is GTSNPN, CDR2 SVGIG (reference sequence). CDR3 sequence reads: CAWSVGMNTEAFF. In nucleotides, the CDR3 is TGTGCCTGGAGTGTCGGGATGAACACTGAAGCTTTCTTT.

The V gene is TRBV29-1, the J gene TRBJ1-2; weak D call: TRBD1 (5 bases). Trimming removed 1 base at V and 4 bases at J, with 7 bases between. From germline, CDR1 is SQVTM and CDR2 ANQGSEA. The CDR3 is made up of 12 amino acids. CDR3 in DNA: TGCAGCGTTGAAGGGCAGGGCTATGGCTACACCTTC. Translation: CSVEGQGYGYTF.

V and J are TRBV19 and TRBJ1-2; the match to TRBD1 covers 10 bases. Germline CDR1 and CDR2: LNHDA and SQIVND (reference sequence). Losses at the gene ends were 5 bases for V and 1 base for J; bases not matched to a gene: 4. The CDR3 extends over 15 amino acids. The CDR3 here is CASSPGTGVNYGYTF. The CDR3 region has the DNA TGTGCCAGTAGTCCCGGGACAGGGGTTAACTATGGCTACACCTTC. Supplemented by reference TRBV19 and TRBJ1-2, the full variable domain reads DGGITQSPKYLFRKEGQNVTLSCEQNLNHDAMYWYRQDPGQGLRLIYYSQIVNDFQKGDIAEGYSVSREKKESFPLTVTSAQKNPTAFYLCASSPGTGVNYGYTFGSGTRLTVV.

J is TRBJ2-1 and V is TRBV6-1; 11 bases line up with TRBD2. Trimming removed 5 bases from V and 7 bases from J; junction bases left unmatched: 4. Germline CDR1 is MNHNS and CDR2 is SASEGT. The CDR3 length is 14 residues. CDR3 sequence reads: CASSPSGRSNEQFF. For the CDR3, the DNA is TGTGCCAGCAGTCCTAGCGGGAGGTCAAATGAGCAGTTCTTC.

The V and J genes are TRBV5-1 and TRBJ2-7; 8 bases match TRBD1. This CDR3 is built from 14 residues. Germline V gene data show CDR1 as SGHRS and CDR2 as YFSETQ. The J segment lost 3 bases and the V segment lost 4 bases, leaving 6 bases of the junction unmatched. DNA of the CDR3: TGCGCCAGCAGCCAACAGGGGGGAGGCTACGAGCAGTACTTC. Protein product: CASSQQGGGYEQYF.

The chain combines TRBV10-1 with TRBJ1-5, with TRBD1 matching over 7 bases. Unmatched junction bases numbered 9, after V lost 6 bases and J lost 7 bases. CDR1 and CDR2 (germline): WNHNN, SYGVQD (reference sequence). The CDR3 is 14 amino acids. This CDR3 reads CASRDGTAEQPQHF. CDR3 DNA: TGCGCCAGCAGGGACGGGACAGCAGAACAGCCCCAGCATTTT.

The CDR3 region is CASSHRLAGVAYEQYF. The CDR3 coding sequence is TGTGCCAGCAGCCACCGACTAGCGGGAGTGGCCTACGAGCAGTACTTC. This chain links TRBV5-4 with TRBJ2-7, with TRBD2 identical over 12 bases. J was trimmed by 2 bases and V by 4 bases; bases with no gene match: 7. The CDR3 totals 16 residues. The germline V gene encodes CDR1 SGHNT and CDR2 YYREEE (reference sequence).

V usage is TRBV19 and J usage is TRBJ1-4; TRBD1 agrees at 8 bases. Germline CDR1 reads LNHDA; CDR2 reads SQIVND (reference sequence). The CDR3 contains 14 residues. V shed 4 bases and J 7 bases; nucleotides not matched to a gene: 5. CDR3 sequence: CASSRQGFFEKLFF. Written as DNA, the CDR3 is TGTGCCAGTAGTAGACAGGGGTTTTTTGAAAAACTGTTTTTT. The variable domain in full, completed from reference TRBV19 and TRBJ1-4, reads DGGITQSPKYLFRKEGQNVTLSCEQNLNHDAMYWYRQDPGQGLRLIYYSQIVNDFQKGDIAEGYSVSREKKESFPLTVTSAQKNPTAFYLCASSRQGFFEKLFFGSGTQLSVL.

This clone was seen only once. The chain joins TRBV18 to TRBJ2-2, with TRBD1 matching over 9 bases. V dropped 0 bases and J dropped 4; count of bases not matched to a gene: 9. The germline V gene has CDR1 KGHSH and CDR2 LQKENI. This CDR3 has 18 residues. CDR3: CASSPPYSGTGPTGELFF. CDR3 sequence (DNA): TGTGCCAGCTCACCACCGTACTCCGGGACAGGGCCCACCGGGGAGCTGTTTTTT.

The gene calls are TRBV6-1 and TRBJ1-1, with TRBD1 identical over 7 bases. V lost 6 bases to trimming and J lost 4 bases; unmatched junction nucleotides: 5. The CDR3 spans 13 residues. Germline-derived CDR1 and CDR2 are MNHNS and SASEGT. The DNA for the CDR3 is TGTGCCAGCAGACAGGGGTTAGGCACTGAAGCTTTCTTT. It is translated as CASRQGLGTEAFF.

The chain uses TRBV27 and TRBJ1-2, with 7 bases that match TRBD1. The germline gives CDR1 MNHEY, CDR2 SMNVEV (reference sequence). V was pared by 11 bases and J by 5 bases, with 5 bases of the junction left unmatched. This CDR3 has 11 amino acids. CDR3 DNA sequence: TGTGCCTCGGGACAGACTTATGGCTACACCTTC. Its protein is CASGQTYGYTF.

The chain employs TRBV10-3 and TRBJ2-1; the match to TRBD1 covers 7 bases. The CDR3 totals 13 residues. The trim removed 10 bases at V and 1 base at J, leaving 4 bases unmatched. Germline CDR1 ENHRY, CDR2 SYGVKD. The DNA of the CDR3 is TGTGCCACGAACAGGGGTTCCTACAATGAGCAGTTCTTC. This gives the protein CATNRGSYNEQFF.

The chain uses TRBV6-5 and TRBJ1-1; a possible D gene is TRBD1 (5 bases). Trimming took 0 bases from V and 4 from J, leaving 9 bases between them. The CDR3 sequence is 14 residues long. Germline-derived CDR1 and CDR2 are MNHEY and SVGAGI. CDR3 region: CASSYSREGTEAFF. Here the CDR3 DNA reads TGTGCCAGCAGTTACTCCAGGGAGGGCACTGAAGCTTTCTTT.

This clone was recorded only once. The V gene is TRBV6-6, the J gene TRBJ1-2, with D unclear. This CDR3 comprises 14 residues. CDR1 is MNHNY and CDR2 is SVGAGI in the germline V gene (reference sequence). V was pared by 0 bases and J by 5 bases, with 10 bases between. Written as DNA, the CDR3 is TGTGCCAGCAGTTACTCGATACGGGGTTATGGCTACACCTTC. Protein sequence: CASSYSIRGYGYTF.

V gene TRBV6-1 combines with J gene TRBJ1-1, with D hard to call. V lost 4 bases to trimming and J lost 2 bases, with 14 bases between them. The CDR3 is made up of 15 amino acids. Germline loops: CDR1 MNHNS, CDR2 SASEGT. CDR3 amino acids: CASSGAGWANTEAFF. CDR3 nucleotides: TGTGCCAGCAGTGGGGCGGGGTGGGCTAACACTGAAGCTTTCTTT.

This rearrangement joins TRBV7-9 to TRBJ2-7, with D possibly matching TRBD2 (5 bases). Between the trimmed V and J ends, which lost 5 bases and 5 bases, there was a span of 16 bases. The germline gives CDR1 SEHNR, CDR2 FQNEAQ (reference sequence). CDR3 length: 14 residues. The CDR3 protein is CASSRPPLEDEQYF. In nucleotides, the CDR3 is TGTGCCAGCAGCCGACCCCCACTAGAGGACGAGCAGTACTTC.

CDR3 nucleotide sequence: TGTGCCAGCAGCCCTGTACTAGCGGGAGGGCCTGGTGAGCAGTTCTTC. It codes for CASSPVLAGGPGEQFF. The rearrangement uses TRBV2 and TRBJ2-1, with TRBD2 matching over 13 bases. Germline loops: CDR1 SNHLY, CDR2 FYNNEI. V was pared by 6 bases and J by 9 bases, with 11 bases of the junction left unmatched. The CDR3 contains 16 residues.

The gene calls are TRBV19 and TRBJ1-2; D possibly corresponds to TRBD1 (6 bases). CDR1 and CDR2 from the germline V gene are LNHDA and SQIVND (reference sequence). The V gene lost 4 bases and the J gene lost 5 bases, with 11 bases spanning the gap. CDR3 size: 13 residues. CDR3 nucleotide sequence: TGTGCCAGTAGTAAGGGACAAAGGTATGGCTACACCTTC. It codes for CASSKGQRYGYTF.

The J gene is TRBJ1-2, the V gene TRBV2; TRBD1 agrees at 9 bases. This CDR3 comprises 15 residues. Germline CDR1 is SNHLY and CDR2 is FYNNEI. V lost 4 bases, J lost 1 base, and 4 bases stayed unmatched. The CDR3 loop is CASSGDRAYNYGYTF. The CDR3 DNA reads TGTGCCAGCAGTGGGGACAGGGCGTATAACTATGGCTACACCTTC.